This T cell receptor (beta chain) was obtained from a study of blood T cell repertoires in COVID-19. For the study at large: In each case, the material was cDNA or gDNA derived from T cells, B-cell-depleted T cells, or PBMCs.

The V and J ends lost 4 bases and 4 bases respectively, with 19 bases between them. Germline assignment: CDR1 LNHDA and CDR2 SQIVND (reference sequence). The CDR3 runs 16 residues. Per the original data handling: Reference gene primer amplification gave estimated nucleated cell counts. Method: immunoSEQ multiplex PCR; TCRdb's copy keeps in-frame clones and lacks some. That table gives V, J and clone size, and the DNA gave D and trimming. The data show about 190,000 clones, with roughly 77% seen just once and about an eighth held by the top ten. What was sequenced was peripheral blood. This sequence joins TRBV19 and TRBJ2-5, with a weak D call TRBD2 (6 bases). The source of this sequence is a woman at least 80 years old with COVID-19, enrolled during active disease. CDR3 sequence reads: CASSTMAGQGVETQYF. CDR3 DNA sequence: TGTGCCAGTAGTACCATGGCGGGGCAGGGTGTAGAGACCCAGTACTTC.